Presented here are 5 T cell receptor beta chains from one specimen sequenced in a study of T cells in Graves' hyperthyroidism and ophthalmopathy. Amplification of TCR beta CDR3 regions was performed using RNA transcripts as template. A set of HTBI primers served as the primers for a first-round RT-PCR of the TCR CDR3. TCRdb used MiXCR to reprocess the multiplex PCR reads, holding one entry per CDR3 protein. The sample shows approximately 370,000 distinct CDR3 sequences, about a sixth of them seen only once. What was sequenced was blood. The receptors derive from a woman aged 25-40 years with Graves' hyperthyroidism that later progressed to Graves' ophthalmopathy.

Ten or more counts support this clonotype. The chain is built from TRBV6-1 and TRBJ1-2; 8 bases agree with TRBD1. This CDR3 comprises 13 residues. From germline, CDR1 is MNHNS and CDR2 SASEGT. The ends lost 3 bases at V and 7 bases at J; junction bases unmatched: 4. In nucleotides, the CDR3 is TGTGCCAGCAGTGACTATACAGGGGGTGGCTACACCTTC. Its protein is CASSDYTGGGYTF.

The table lists this clonotype with many counts. V usage is TRBV2 and J usage is TRBJ1-1, with D unresolved. CDR3 size: 17 residues. Per germline, CDR1 SNHLY and CDR2 FYNNEI. V was clipped by 4 bases and J by 3 bases, with 21 bases between them. CDR3 DNA sequence: TGTGCCAGCAGTGTGCGGCTGCAATTGAGGATGGACACTGAAGCTTTCTTT. Its protein product is CASSVRLQLRMDTEAFF.

This clonotype has at least ten counts. This chain connects TRBV28 to TRBJ2-2; tentatively, D is TRBD1 (6 bases). V dropped 6 bases and J dropped 5 bases, with 16 bases sitting between them. CDR1 is MDHEN, CDR2 SYDVKM, per germline. The CDR3 is made up of 15 amino acids. The DNA for the CDR3 is TGTGCCAGCAGGTCTGACAGGTCGGAGACCGGGGAGCTGTTTTTT. This codes for CASRSDRSETGELFF.

This clonotype has ten or more counts. This rearrangement joins TRBV28 to TRBJ2-7, with D unclear. The germline V gene has CDR1 MDHEN and CDR2 SYDVKM. Trimming pared 0 bases from V and 3 bases from J, leaving 12 bases between. The CDR3 runs 15 residues. The CDR3 sequence: CASSLWTDPHYEQYF. CDR3 DNA: TGTGCCAGCAGTTTATGGACGGACCCCCACTACGAGCAGTACTTC.

Ten or more counts support this clonotype. The chain employs TRBV27 and TRBJ2-7, with 10 bases aligning to TRBD1. CDR3 length: 15 residues. The junction had 6 bases not matched to a gene; V was cut back by 4 bases and J by 3 bases. Germline values: CDR1 MNHEY, CDR2 SMNVEV (reference sequence). The CDR3 loop is CASSSVTGGIYEQYF. The DNA of the CDR3 is TGTGCCAGCAGTTCCGTGACAGGGGGCATCTACGAGCAGTACTTC.